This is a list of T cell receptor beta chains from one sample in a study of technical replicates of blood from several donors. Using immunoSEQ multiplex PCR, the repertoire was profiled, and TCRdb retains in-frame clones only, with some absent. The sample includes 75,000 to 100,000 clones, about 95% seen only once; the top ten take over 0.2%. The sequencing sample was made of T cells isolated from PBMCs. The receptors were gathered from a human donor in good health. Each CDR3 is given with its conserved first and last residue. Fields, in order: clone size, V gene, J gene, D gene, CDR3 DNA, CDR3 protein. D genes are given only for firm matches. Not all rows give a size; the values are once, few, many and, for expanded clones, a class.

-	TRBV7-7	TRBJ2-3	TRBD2	TGTGCCAGCAGCGCCAGACTAGCGGGAACCAGCACAGATACGCAGTATTTT	CASSARLAGTSTDTQYF
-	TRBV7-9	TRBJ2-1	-	TGTGCCAGCAGCTTAAAGGAGGGGGCGATTGTTGAGCAGTTCTTC	CASSLKEGAIVEQFF
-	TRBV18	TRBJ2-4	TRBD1	TGTGCCAGCTCACTCGGGACAGCCATCATTTTAGCCAAAAACATTCAGTACTTC	CASSLGTAIILAKNIQYF
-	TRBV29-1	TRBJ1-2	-	TGCAGCGTTGAACACGGGGTGGAGGATGGCTACACCTTC	CSVEHGVEDGYTF
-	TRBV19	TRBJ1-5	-	TGTGCCAGCAATCAGATACAGGAGGGGTATCAGCCCCAGCATTTT	CASNQIQEGYQPQHF
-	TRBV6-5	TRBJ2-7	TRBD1	TGTGCCAGCATATCCGGGACAGGGGGTTTCTACGAGCAGTACTTC	CASISGTGGFYEQYF
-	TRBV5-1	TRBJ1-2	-	TGCGCCAGCAGCCCTGCAGGGACATCCCCCAATGGCTACACCTTC	CASSPAGTSPNGYTF
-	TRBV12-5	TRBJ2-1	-	TGTGCTAGTGGTTTGGGGACAGTCTACAATGAGCAGTTCTTC	CASGLGTVYNEQFF
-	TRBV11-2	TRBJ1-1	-	TGTGCCAGCAGCTTGTTGAGGGAGAACACTGAAGCTTTCTTT	CASSLLRENTEAFF
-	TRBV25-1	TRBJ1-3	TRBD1	TGTGCCAGCAGTCAGGGGGCGTCGGGAAACACCATATATTTT	CASSQGASGNTIYF
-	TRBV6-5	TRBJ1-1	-	TGTGCCAGCAGTTACCAGACAACCAACACTGAAGCTTTCTTT	CASSYQTTNTEAFF
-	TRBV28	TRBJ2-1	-	TGTGCCAGCAGCTCCGGGGGTTACAATGAGCAGTTCTTC	CASSSGGYNEQFF
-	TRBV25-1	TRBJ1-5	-	TGTGCCAGCAGCCAACAGGGACTAACATATAGCAATCAGCCCCAGCATTTT	CASSQQGLTYSNQPQHF
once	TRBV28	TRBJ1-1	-	TGTGCCAGCAGCCGTCCCGTCACTGAAGCTTTCTTT	CASSRPVTEAFF
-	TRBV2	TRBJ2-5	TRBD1	TGTGCCAGCAAGGGGACAGGTGTCCCCAGGGAGACCCAGTACTTC	CASKGTGVPRETQYF
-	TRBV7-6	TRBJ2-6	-	TGTGCCAGCAGCGCCAGGGTTGGGGCCAACGTCCTGACTTTC	CASSARVGANVLTF
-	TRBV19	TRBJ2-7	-	TGTGCCAGTAGCGGCAGGGGCTACGAGCAGTACTTC	CASSGRGYEQYF
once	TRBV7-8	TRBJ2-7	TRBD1	TGTGCCAGCAGCTTCTCCGGGACAGGGCCCTCCTACGAGCAGTACTTC	CASSFSGTGPSYEQYF
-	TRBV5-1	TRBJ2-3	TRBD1	TGCGCCAGCAGCTTTCCAACAGGGGGCGGGGGTACGCAGTATTTT	CASSFPTGGGGTQYF
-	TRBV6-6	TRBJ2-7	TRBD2	TGTGCCAGCAGTCCGGTGACTAGCGGGTACTCCTACGAGCAGTACTTC	CASSPVTSGYSYEQYF
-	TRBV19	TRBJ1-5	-	TGTGCCAGTAGTACGTCAGGTTCCAGCAATCAGCCCCAGCATTTT	CASSTSGSSNQPQHF
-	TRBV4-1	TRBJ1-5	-	TGCGCCAGCAGCCCCCGGAGTTATAGCAATCAGCCCCAGCATTTT	CASSPRSYSNQPQHF
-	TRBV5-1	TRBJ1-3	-	TGCGCCAGCAGCAGAACCAGGGATGGAAACACCATATATTTT	CASSRTRDGNTIYF
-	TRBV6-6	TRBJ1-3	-	TGTGCCAGCAGTCCCAAACAGGGTTCCTCTGGAAACACCATATATTTT	CASSPKQGSSGNTIYF
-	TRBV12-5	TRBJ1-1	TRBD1	TGTGCTAGTGGTTTAGCAGGGGGCACTGAAGCTTTCTTT	CASGLAGGTEAFF
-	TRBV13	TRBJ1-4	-	TGTGCCAGCAGCCCTGTTAGGGGTGCCAATGAAAAACTGTTTTTT	CASSPVRGANEKLFF
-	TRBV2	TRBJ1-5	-	TGTGCCAGCAGTGAAGGACGGGACAATCAGCCCCAGCATTTT	CASSEGRDNQPQHF
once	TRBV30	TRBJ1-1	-	TGTGCCTGGACCCTTTCCGTCGCTGAAGCTTTCTTT	CAWTLSVAEAFF
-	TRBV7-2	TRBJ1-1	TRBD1	TGTGCCAGCAGGTACGACAGGGGCGAAGCTTTCTTT	CASRYDRGEAFF
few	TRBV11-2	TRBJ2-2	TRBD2	TGTGCCAGCAGCTTAGTACGACTAGCGGGATCCAACACCGGGGAGCTGTTTTTT	CASSLVRLAGSNTGELFF
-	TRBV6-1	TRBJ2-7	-	TGTGCCAGCTCCAACGGGGGTTTTTGGGGAGACGAGCAGTACTTC	CASSNGGFWGDEQYF
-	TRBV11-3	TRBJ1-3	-	TGTGCCAGCAGCTTACAGGGTCCTGGAAACACCATATATTTT	CASSLQGPGNTIYF
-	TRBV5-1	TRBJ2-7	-	TGCGCCAGCAGCCCCACCGGGAACGAGCAGTACTTC	CASSPTGNEQYF
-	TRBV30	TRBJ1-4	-	TGTGCCTGGGGGGGCGGGCAGTCCCCCGAAAAACTGTTTTTT	CAWGGGQSPEKLFF
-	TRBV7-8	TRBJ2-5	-	TGTGCCAGCAGGCTCGGTCGAGAGACCCAGTACTTC	CASRLGRETQYF
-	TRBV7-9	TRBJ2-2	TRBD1	TGTGCCAGCAGCCGGGGACAGGGCGATGACACCGGGGAGCTGTTTTTT	CASSRGQGDDTGELFF
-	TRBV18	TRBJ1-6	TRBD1	TGTGCCAGCTCACCTGCCGGGACAGGCGATTCACCCCTCCACTTT	CASSPAGTGDSPLHF
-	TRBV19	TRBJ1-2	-	TGTGCCAGTAGTATAGGTCACAGGAAACCGAGCCCAGGCTACACCTTC	CASSIGHRKPSPGYTF
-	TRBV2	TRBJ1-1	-	TGTGCCAGCAGGGGACACCTCTACCTGAACACTGAAGCTTTCTTT	CASRGHLYLNTEAFF
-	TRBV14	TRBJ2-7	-	TGTGCCAGCAGGCAAACAAGCTCCTACGAGCAGTACTTC	CASRQTSSYEQYF
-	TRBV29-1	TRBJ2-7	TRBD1	TGCAGCGTTGTAAAAAGGGGACAGAGCGACGAGCAGTACTTC	CSVVKRGQSDEQYF
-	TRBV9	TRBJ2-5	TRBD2	TGTGCCAGCAGCGTAGTCCCGACTAGCCGTGGGACCCAGTACTTC	CASSVVPTSRGTQYF
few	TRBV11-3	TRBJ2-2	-	TGTGCCAGCAGCTTTTCGGGGGCGAACACCGGGGAGCTGTTTTTT	CASSFSGANTGELFF
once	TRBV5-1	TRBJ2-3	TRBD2	TGCGCCAGCAGCTTGGAGGCGGGGGAGATCACAGATACGCAGTATTTT	CASSLEAGEITDTQYF
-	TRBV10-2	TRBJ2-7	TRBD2	TGCGCCAGCGGAAGCGGGGGGCTCTACGAGCAGTACTTC	CASGSGGLYEQYF
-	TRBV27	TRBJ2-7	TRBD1	TGTGCCAGCAGTTTCGACAGGGGGATCAACGAGCAGTACTTC	CASSFDRGINEQYF
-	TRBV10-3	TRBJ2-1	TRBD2	TGTGCCATCAGTGACCCACTAGCGGGAGCGGACAATGAGCAGTTCTTC	CAISDPLAGADNEQFF
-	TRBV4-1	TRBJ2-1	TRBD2	TGCGCCAGCAGCCCCTACCTAGCGGGAGGGGGTGAGCAGTTCTTC	CASSPYLAGGGEQFF
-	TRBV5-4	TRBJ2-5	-	TGTGCCAGCAGCTTGCTGGGGGGAAGTCGAGAGACCCAGTACTTC	CASSLLGGSRETQYF
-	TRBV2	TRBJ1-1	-	TGTGCCAGCAGTGAAGGGGCAAACTGGGGTAGGGGAATGAACACTGAAGCTTTCTTT	CASSEGANWGRGMNTEAFF
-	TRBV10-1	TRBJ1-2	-	TGCGCCAGCACCCCGGGATTGAACTATGGCTACACCTTC	CASTPGLNYGYTF
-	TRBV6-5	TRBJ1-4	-	TGTGCCAGCAGTTACGGACAGAATGAAAAACTGTTTTTT	CASSYGQNEKLFF
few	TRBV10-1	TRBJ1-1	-	TGCGCCAGCAGTGAGTCGGGAGGGCAGGGAGCTTTCTTT	CASSESGGQGAFF
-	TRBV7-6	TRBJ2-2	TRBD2	TGTGCCAGCAGCTTGTCGGCGGGGGGAACCGGGGAGCTGTTTTTT	CASSLSAGGTGELFF
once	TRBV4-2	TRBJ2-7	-	TGTGCCAGCAGCCAAGATGGGGGGGCTTCCTACGAGCAGTACTTC	CASSQDGGASYEQYF